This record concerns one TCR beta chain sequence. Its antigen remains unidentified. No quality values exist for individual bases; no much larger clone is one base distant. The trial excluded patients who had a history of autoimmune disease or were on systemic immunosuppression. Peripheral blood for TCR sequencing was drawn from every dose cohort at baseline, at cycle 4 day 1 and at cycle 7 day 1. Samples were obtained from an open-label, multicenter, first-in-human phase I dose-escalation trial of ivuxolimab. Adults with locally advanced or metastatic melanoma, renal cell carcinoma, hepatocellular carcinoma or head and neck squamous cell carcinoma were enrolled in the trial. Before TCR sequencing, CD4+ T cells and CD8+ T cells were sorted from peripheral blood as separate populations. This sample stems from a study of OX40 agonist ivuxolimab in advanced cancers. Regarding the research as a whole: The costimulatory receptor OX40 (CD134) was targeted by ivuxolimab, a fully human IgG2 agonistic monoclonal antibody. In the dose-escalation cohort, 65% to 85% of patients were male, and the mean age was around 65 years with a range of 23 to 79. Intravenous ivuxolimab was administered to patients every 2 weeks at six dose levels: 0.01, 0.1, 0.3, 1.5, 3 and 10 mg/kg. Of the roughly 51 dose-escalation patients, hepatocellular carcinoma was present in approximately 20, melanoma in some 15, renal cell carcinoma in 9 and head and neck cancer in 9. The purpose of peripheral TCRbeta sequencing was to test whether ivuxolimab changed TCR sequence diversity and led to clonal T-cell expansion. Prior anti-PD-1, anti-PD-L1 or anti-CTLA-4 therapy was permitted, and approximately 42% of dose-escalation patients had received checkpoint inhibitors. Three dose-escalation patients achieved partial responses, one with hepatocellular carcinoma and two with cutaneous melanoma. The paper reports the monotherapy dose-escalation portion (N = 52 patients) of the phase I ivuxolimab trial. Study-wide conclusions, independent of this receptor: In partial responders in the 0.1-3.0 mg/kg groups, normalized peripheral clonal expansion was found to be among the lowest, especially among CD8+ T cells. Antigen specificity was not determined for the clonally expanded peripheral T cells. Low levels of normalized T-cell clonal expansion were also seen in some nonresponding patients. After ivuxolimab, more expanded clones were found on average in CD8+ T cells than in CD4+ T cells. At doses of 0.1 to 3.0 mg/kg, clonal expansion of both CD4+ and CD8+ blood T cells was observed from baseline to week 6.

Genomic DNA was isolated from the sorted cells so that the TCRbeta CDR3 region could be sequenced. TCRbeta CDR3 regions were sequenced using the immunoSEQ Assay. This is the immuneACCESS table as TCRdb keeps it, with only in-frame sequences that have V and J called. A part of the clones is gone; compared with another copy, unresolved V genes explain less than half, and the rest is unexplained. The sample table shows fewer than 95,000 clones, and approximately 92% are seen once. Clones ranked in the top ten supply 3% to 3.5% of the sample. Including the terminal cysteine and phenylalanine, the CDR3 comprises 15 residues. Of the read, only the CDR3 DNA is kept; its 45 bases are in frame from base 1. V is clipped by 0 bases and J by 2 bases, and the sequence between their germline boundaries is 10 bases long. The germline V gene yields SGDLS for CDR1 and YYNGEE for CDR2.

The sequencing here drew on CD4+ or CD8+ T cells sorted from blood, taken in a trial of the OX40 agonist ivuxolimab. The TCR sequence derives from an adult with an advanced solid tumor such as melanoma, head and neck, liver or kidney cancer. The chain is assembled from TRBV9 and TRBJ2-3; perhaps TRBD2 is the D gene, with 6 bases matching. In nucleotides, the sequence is TGTGCCAGCAGCGTAGGACTAGACCCCACAGATACGCAGTATTTT. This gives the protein CASSVGLDPTDTQYF.